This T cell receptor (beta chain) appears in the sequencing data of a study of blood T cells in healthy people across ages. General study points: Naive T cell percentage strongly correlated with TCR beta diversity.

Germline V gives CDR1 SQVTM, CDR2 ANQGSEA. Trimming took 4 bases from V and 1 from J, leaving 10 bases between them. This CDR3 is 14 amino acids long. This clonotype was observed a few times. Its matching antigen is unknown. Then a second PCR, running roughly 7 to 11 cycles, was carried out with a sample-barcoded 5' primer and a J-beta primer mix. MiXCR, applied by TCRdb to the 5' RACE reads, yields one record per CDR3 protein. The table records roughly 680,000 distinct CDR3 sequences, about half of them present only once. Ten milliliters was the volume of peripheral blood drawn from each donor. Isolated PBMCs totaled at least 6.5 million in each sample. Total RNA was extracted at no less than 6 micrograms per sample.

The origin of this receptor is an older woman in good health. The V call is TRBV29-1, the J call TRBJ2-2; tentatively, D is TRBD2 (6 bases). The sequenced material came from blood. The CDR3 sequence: CSVGRLENTGELFF. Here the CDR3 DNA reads TGCAGCGTTGGGAGACTAGAGAACACCGGGGAGCTGTTTTTT.